The entry that follows covers one T cell receptor beta chain sequence. The assay was immunoSEQ multiplex PCR, and TCRdb's table has in-frame clones only and misses some. The data show 140,000 to 150,000 clones, about nine tenths seen once. The sample comes from a study of blood T cell repertoires in COVID-19. Study at large: Acute-phase and convalescent COVID-19 samples originated in the United States, Italy and Spain. PBMCs, B-cell-depleted T cells, or T cells were the source of the cDNA or gDNA that made up the material.

Germline CDR1 reads SGHTA; CDR2 reads FQGNSA. V shed 3 bases, J shed 10 bases, and the junction held 9 bases outside the gene matches. This CDR3 has 15 amino acids. The gene calls are TRBV7-2 and TRBJ2-1, with TRBD2 matching over 10 bases. Input material: peripheral blood. This receptor was identified in a human donor with COVID-19, enrolled during active disease. The donor label of this sample is uncertain. CDR3 DNA sequence: TGTGCCAGCAGCTTGGGCGCTAGCGGGAGCCGGGAGCAGTTCTTC. Its protein is CASSLGASGSREQFF.